A single sample is the source of the 9 T cell receptor beta chains below, sequenced in a study of blood T cell repertoires in COVID-19. Measured with immunoSEQ multiplex PCR; TCRdb has only the in-frame clones, and not every one. This table holds about 220,000 clones, 86% found once. Specimen: PBMCs or T cells enriched from blood (not recorded which). These receptors were collected from a woman aged 40 to 50 with acute COVID-19.

CDR3 in DNA: TGTGCCAGCAGGCAATCCGGGACTAGCAGCAATGAGCAGTTCTTC. Protein product: CASRQSGTSSNEQFF. The J gene is TRBJ2-1, the V gene TRBV5-5, with TRBD2 matching over 9 bases. J lost 6 bases, V lost 5 bases, and 9 bases had no gene match. Germline lookup yields CDR1 SGHKS and CDR2 YYEKEE (reference sequence). The CDR3 has 15 amino acids.

The chain couples TRBV27 to TRBJ1-1; D is ambiguous. CDR1 is MNHEY, CDR2 SMNVEV, per germline (reference sequence). V was shortened by 5 bases and J by 4 bases, with 5 bases between the two germline ends. The CDR3 spans 11 residues. In DNA form, the CDR3 reads TGTGCCAGCAGTGGAGGCACTGAAGCTTTCTTT. The encoded protein is CASSGGTEAFF.

V and J are TRBV2 and TRBJ2-2, with D possibly TRBD2 on 5 matching bases. The germline CDR1 and CDR2 sequences are SNHLY and FYNNEI. The CDR3 has 15 amino acids. With 11 bases removed from V and 0 bases from J, the gap between germline ends came to 16 bases. This CDR3 is CAGGPWRANTGELFF. The CDR3 nucleotides read TGTGCCGGTGGACCATGGCGGGCGAACACCGGGGAGCTGTTTTTT.

V is TRBV6-5 and J is TRBJ1-4; D is undetermined. CDR3 length: 14 amino acids. Trimming stripped 2 bases from V and 4 bases from J, with 8 bases between. Germline assignment: CDR1 MNHEY and CDR2 SVGAGI. In DNA form, the CDR3 reads TGTGCCAGCAGTTACGCCCAGTTTAATGAAAAACTGTTTTTT. It yields the protein CASSYAQFNEKLFF.

The chain joins TRBV6-6 to TRBJ1-4, with 9 bases lining up with TRBD1. This CDR3 has 15 residues. Germline V CDR1 and CDR2: MNHNY, SVGAGI (reference sequence). The trim removed 6 bases at V and 4 bases at J, leaving 6 bases unmatched. The CDR3 loop reads CASSGPDRGNEKLFF. In DNA form, the CDR3 reads TGTGCCAGCAGCGGCCCGGACAGGGGTAATGAAAAACTGTTTTTT.

This chain connects TRBV3-1 (or the pseudogene TRBV3-2) to TRBJ2-5, with 9 bases that match TRBD1. The CDR3 runs to 16 residues. Germline V gene lookup returns CDR1 LGHDT and CDR2 YNNKEL (reference sequence). V gave up 3 bases and J gave up 5 bases; unmatched junction bases: 10. The CDR3 protein is CASSHYYRGRPETQYF. In nucleotides, the CDR3 is TGTGCCAGCAGCCATTACTACAGGGGGCGTCCGGAGACCCAGTACTTC.

This clone was seen more than once but under ten times. This rearrangement joins TRBV20-1 to TRBJ1-2; D call uncertain. Trimming removed 5 bases at V and 8 bases at J, with 12 bases between. The germline V gene has CDR1 DFQATT and CDR2 SNEGSKA (reference sequence). CDR3 length: 11 amino acids. CDR3 nucleotide sequence: TGCAGTGCTGTTGTTGACATAGGCTACACCTTC. Its translation: CSAVVDIGYTF.

The V gene is TRBV11-2, the J gene TRBJ2-5; the match to TRBD1 covers 8 bases. Germline V gene data show CDR1 as SGHAT and CDR2 as FQNNGV. This CDR3 is 16 amino acids long. V was clipped by 2 bases and J by 2 bases; unmatched bases: 7. Written as DNA, the CDR3 is TGTGCCAGCAGCTTATTTTCGACAGGGGAGCAAGAGACCCAGTACTTC. Protein sequence: CASSLFSTGEQETQYF. Full variable domain (outside the CDR3, taken from reference TRBV11-2 and TRBJ2-5): EAGVAQSPRYKIIEKRQSVAFWCNPISGHATLYWYQQILGQGPKLLIQFQNNGVVDDSQLPKDRFSAERLKGVDSTLKIQPAKLEDSAVYLCASSLFSTGEQETQYFGPGTRLLVL.

The J gene is TRBJ2-4, the V gene TRBV18, with a possible D match to TRBD2 (5 bases). Per germline, CDR1 KGHSH and CDR2 LQKENI. This CDR3 spans 16 amino acids. Trimming left V 2 bases short and J 6 bases short, with 17 bases between. CDR3 sequence reads: CASSPADPGFGNIQYF. CDR3 bases: TGTGCCAGCTCACCAGCGGATCCGGGGTTTGGAAACATTCAGTACTTC. Supplemented by reference TRBV18 and TRBJ2-4, the full variable domain reads NAGVMQNPRHLVRRRGQEARLRCSPMKGHSHVYWYRQLPEEGLKFMVYLQKENIIDESGMPKERFSAEFPKEGPSILRIQQVVRGDSAAYFCASSPADPGFGNIQYFGAGTRLSVL.